The 7 T cell receptor beta chains below were found in one sample sequenced in a study of blood T cell repertoires in COVID-19. This table comes from immunoSEQ multiplex PCR, and its TCRdb copy is limited to in-frame clones, with some not included. The sample consists of tens of thousands of clones, roughly 82% of them appearing once. The sequenced sample consisted of peripheral blood. The source is a woman aged 55 to 70 with acute or convalescent COVID-19.

The genes are TRBV2 and TRBJ2-3; 9 bases fit TRBD2. Germline V gene lookup returns CDR1 SNHLY and CDR2 FYNNEI. The V gene end was trimmed by 8 bases and the J gene end by 0 bases; junction bases not matched to a gene: 12. This CDR3 spans 17 amino acids. The CDR3 bases are TGTGCCAGCGACGCCCAGCGGGGGGCCTTAAGCACAGATACGCAGTATTTT. Residues: CASDAQRGALSTDTQYF.

This chain connects TRBV27 to TRBJ1-3; D unclear. V was shortened by 3 bases and J by 3 bases, with 12 bases between the two germline ends. The germline CDR1 and CDR2 sequences are MNHEY and SMNVEV (reference sequence). The CDR3 covers 15 residues. DNA for the CDR3: TGTGCCAGCAGTTTCGCGGGTCGTAATGGAAACACCATATATTTT. This sequence encodes CASSFAGRNGNTIYF.

The CDR3 is CASSFETRGNTEAFF. The CDR3 DNA is TGCGCCAGCAGCTTCGAGACCCGGGGGAACACTGAAGCTTTCTTT. The chain carries TRBV5-1 and TRBJ1-1; no reliable D call. Germline values: CDR1 SGHRS, CDR2 YFSETQ. V lost 2 bases to trimming and J lost 1 base, with 12 bases between them. The CDR3 sequence is 15 residues long.

J is TRBJ2-1 and V is TRBV21-1; the D call of TRBD1 is as the table states it, not checked on the DNA. TRBV21-1 is given as a pseudogene. CDR3 length: 16 amino acids. The CDR3 sequence: CASSPPHRGGINEQFF. The CDR3 coding sequence is TGTGCCAGCAGCCCCCCTCACAGAGGGGGAATCAATGAGCAGTTCTTC.

The chain combines TRBV4-1 with TRBJ2-1; no clear D gene. Trimming took off 1 base at V and 5 bases at J, with 3 bases between the two ends. Germline V CDR1 and CDR2: MGHRA, YSYEKL. The CDR3 runs to 12 residues. The CDR3 protein is CASSQVDNEQFF. The DNA of the CDR3 is TGCGCCAGCAGCCAAGTAGACAATGAGCAGTTCTTC.

V is TRBV6-5 and J is TRBJ2-7, with 9 bases aligning to TRBD1. This CDR3 is 13 amino acids long. With V trimmed by 8 bases and J by 4 bases, 6 bases remained unmatched. The germline CDR1 and CDR2 sequences are MNHEY and SVGAGI. CDR3 in DNA: TGTGCCAGCCTCCGGGACAGGGCTTACGAGCAGTACTTC. Translating it yields CASLRDRAYEQYF.

The chain employs TRBV2 and TRBJ2-1, with TRBD2 matching 10 bases. This CDR3 spans 16 amino acids. Germline assignment: CDR1 SNHLY and CDR2 FYNNEI. The J segment lost 4 bases and the V segment lost 8 bases, leaving 11 bases of the junction unmatched. The DNA for the CDR3 is TGTGCCAGCGCCAGTGGGGTAGCGGGGGGTTACAATGAGCAGTTCTTC. This gives the protein CASASGVAGGYNEQFF. Full variable domain (missing parts from reference TRBV2 and TRBJ2-1): EPEVTQTPSHQVTQMGQEVILRCVPISNHLYFYWYRQILGQKVEFLVSFYNNEISEKSEIFDDQFSVERPDGSNFTLKIRSTKLEDSAMYFCASASGVAGGYNEQFFGPGTRLTVL.